This TCR beta chain came from a study of T-cell memory formation after mild COVID-19. Notes on the study in general: Confirmation of SARS-CoV-2 specificity was lacking for second-wave clones peaking day 37. Cross-reactive memory appears to have joined, as suggested by some responding clones showing up in pre-infection memory.

The CDR3 is 16 amino acids. From germline, CDR1 is SGHTA and CDR2 FQGNSA. Trimming removed 5 bases from V and 0 bases from J, with 17 bases in between. This clonotype has at least ten counts. Its antigen is still unknown. TCRdb reprocessed the 5' RACE reads with MiXCR, giving one entry per CDR3 protein. In the table there are hundreds of thousands of distinct CDR3 sequences, 15% to 20% of which are singletons. Specimen: PBMCs or a T cell subset sorted from them (not recorded which). The V call is TRBV7-2, the J call TRBJ2-7; D is perhaps TRBD2 (5 bases). The receptor was derived from a man aged 18-30 years who had mild COVID-19 (a few samples of this study predate the infection). Cell type and time point are not known. CDR3 nucleotides: TGTGCCAGCAGCCTCCTAGGACTTGGGGTCTCCTACGAGCAGTACTTC. Amino acids: CASSLLGLGVSYEQYF.